Each of the 8 T cell receptor beta chains below was sequenced from the same sample in a study of T cells in narcolepsy. Sequencing used immunoSEQ multiplex PCR; TCRdb keeps in-frame clones, though not all of them. The table records roughly 30,000 clones, 79% of them present only once. The sequenced sample was memory (CD45RA-) CD4+ T cells from blood. These receptors originate from a human donor in good health.

The rearrangement joins TRBV7-9 to TRBJ2-7; D may be TRBD2 (5 bases). In germline, CDR1 is SEHNR, CDR2 FQNEAQ (reference sequence). V was trimmed by 5 bases and J by 9 bases, leaving 20 bases between them. This CDR3 has 14 amino acids. The CDR3 spells CASSPGEFDVGQYF. The CDR3 bases are TGTGCCAGCAGCCCCGGGGAGTTCGACGTCGGGCAGTACTTC. Looking up the rest from reference TRBV7-9 and TRBJ2-7 gives the full variable domain: DTGVSQNPRHKITKRGQNVTFRCDPISEHNRLYWYRQTLGQGPEFLTYFQNEAQLEKSRLLSDRFSAERPKGSFSTLEIQRTEQGDSAMYLCASSPGEFDVGQYFGPGTRLTVT.

In its sample, this clone was seen a few times. This chain links TRBV5-1 with TRBJ2-7; weak D call: TRBD1 (5 bases). Trimming shortened V by 1 base and J by 4 bases, and 12 bases separated the two germline ends. The CDR3 is made up of 14 amino acids. From germline, CDR1 is SGHRS and CDR2 YFSETQ. The chain's CDR3 is CASSLFDSFYEQYF. The CDR3 DNA reads TGCGCCAGCAGCTTGTTTGACAGTTTTTACGAGCAGTACTTC.

This clone was counted only a few times. This rearrangement joins TRBV2 to TRBJ1-2; 11 bases agree with TRBD1. This CDR3 spans 13 amino acids. V trimming: 6 bases; J trimming: 6 bases; junction bases outside the gene matches: 3. Germline V lookup: CDR1 SNHLY, CDR2 FYNNEI. The CDR3 DNA follows: TGTGCCAGCAGGGGACAGGGGGTACATGGCTACACCTTC. Protein product: CASRGQGVHGYTF.

The chain links TRBV29-1 to TRBJ1-4, with D hard to call. V was clipped by 6 bases and J by 4 bases, with 9 bases between them. Germline V CDR1 and CDR2: SQVTM, ANQGSEA. The length of the CDR3 is 12 residues. CDR3 bases: TGCAGCGTCCGGACGGGTAATGAAAAACTGTTTTTT. Translation: CSVRTGNEKLFF.

The rearrangement joins TRBV15 to TRBJ1-4, with D perhaps matching TRBD1 (5 bases). The CDR3 totals 16 residues. Looked up from germline, CDR1 is LNHNV and CDR2 is YYDKDF (reference sequence). Trimming shortened V by 3 bases and J by 5 bases, and 16 bases separated the two germline ends. In nucleotides, the CDR3 is TGTGCCACCAGCAGGTTACCGGGACCCACGAATGAAAAACTGTTTTTT. Amino acids: CATSRLPGPTNEKLFF.

This chain links TRBV18 with TRBJ1-5; D possibly corresponds to TRBD1 (5 bases). The germline V gene has CDR1 KGHSH and CDR2 LQKENI. The V end lost 3 bases, the J end lost 4 bases, and 13 bases lay between the germline ends. The CDR3 contains 15 residues. The DNA of the CDR3 is TGTGCCAGCTCACCGGGGCAGGGTAATAATCAGCCCCAGCATTTT. It is translated as CASSPGQGNNQPQHF.

This rearrangement joins TRBV30 to TRBJ1-4; D uncertain. The CDR3 runs 14 residues. V was trimmed by 2 bases and J by 0 bases, leaving 7 bases between them. CDR1 is GTSNPN, CDR2 SVGIG, per germline (reference sequence). The CDR3 here is CAWSPTTTNEKLFF. The CDR3 nucleotides read TGTGCCTGGAGTCCGACGACAACTAATGAAAAACTGTTTTTT. Together with reference TRBV30 and TRBJ1-4, the CDR3 gives the full variable domain: SQTIHQWPATLVQPVGSPLSLECTVEGTSNPNLYWYRQAAGRGLQLLFYSVGIGQISSEVPQNLSASRPQDRQFILSSKKLLLSDSGFYLCAWSPTTTNEKLFFGSGTQLSVL.

The rearrangement uses TRBV18 and TRBJ2-1; no reliable D call. Trimming cost V 3 bases and J 1 base, with 4 bases left between them. This CDR3 has 13 amino acids. The V gene's germline CDR1 is KGHSH and CDR2 LQKENI. The CDR3 region is CASSPPSYNEQFF. CDR3 DNA: TGTGCCAGCTCACCCCCGTCCTACAATGAGCAGTTCTTC.